These T cell receptor beta chains were read from a single sample in a study of blood T cell repertoires in COVID-19. Clones were read by immunoSEQ multiplex PCR, and TCRdb kept only the in-frame ones, dropping some. This table has a few hundred thousand clones, about 90% appearing once. Input material: PBMCs or T cells enriched from blood (not recorded which). These receptors all come from a woman aged 50 to 60 who had been exposed to COVID-19. CDR3s include the opening cysteine and the closing phenylalanine or tryptophan. D genes are given only for firm matches. Clone size is given for some rows only: seen once, a few or many times, or a class if the clone is expanded.

d_gene: NA; abundance: NA; j_gene: TRBJ1-3; v_gene: TRBV21-1; CDR3aa: CASSNEGTARNTIYF; CDR3nt: TGTGCCAGCAGCAATGAAGGGACAGCCAGAAACACCATATATTTT
d_gene: NA; abundance: NA; j_gene: TRBJ2-7; v_gene: TRBV5-1; CDR3aa: CASSRGGMTSYEQYF; CDR3nt: TGCGCCAGCAGCCGCGGAGGGATGACCTCCTACGAGCAGTACTTC
d_gene: NA; abundance: NA; j_gene: TRBJ1-5; v_gene: TRBV28; CDR3aa: CASSPLEEGSSNQPQHF; CDR3nt: TGTGCCAGCAGTCCCCTGGAGGAGGGATCTAGCAATCAGCCCCAGCATTTT
d_gene: TRBD2; abundance: NA; j_gene: TRBJ2-3; v_gene: TRBV7-9; CDR3aa: CASSPGLAGLTDTQYF; CDR3nt: TGTGCCAGCAGCCCTGGACTAGCGGGGTTGACAGATACGCAGTATTTT
d_gene: NA; abundance: NA; j_gene: TRBJ1-1; v_gene: TRBV28; CDR3aa: CASSSGRATEAFF; CDR3nt: TGTGCCAGCAGTTCGGGCAGGGCCACTGAAGCTTTCTTT
d_gene: TRBD1; abundance: NA; j_gene: TRBJ1-1; v_gene: TRBV11-2; CDR3aa: CASSVTGGTEAFF; CDR3nt: TGTGCCAGCAGCGTCACAGGGGGCACTGAAGCTTTCTTT
d_gene: TRBD1; abundance: NA; j_gene: TRBJ1-2; v_gene: TRBV6-5; CDR3aa: CASSSRDRVNGYTF; CDR3nt: TGTGCCAGCAGTTCCCGGGACAGGGTGAATGGCTACACCTTC
d_gene: TRBD2; abundance: NA; j_gene: TRBJ2-3; v_gene: TRBV7-7; CDR3aa: CASSIGTSGGTDTQYF; CDR3nt: TGTGCTAGCAGCATAGGGACTAGCGGGGGTACAGATACGCAGTATTTT
d_gene: TRBD1; abundance: NA; j_gene: TRBJ2-1; v_gene: TRBV28; CDR3aa: CASSSTGTGSNEQFF; CDR3nt: TGTGCCAGCAGTTCAACCGGGACAGGGAGTAATGAGCAGTTCTTC
d_gene: NA; abundance: once; j_gene: TRBJ1-1; v_gene: TRBV3-1/TRBV3-2; CDR3aa: CASSRTGTNTEAFF; CDR3nt: TGTGCCAGCAGTCGAACCGGGACTAACACTGAAGCTTTCTTT
d_gene: TRBD2; abundance: NA; j_gene: TRBJ2-1; v_gene: TRBV15; CDR3aa: CATSRVETSGGDEQFF; CDR3nt: TGTGCCACCAGCAGAGTCGAGACTAGCGGGGGTGATGAGCAGTTCTTC
d_gene: NA; abundance: NA; j_gene: TRBJ2-7; v_gene: TRBV20-1; CDR3aa: CSASLGGAIREEQYF; CDR3nt: TGCAGTGCTAGTTTGGGGGGGGCGATACGGGAAGAGCAGTACTTC
d_gene: TRBD1; abundance: NA; j_gene: TRBJ1-3; v_gene: TRBV19; CDR3aa: CASSETGDSGNTIYF; CDR3nt: TGTGCCAGTAGTGAGACAGGGGACTCTGGAAACACCATATATTTT
d_gene: TRBD1; abundance: NA; j_gene: TRBJ1-1; v_gene: TRBV5-1; CDR3aa: CASSLWGQGGGTEAFF; CDR3nt: TGCGCCAGCAGCTTATGGGGACAGGGGGGTGGCACTGAAGCTTTCTTT
d_gene: NA; abundance: NA; j_gene: TRBJ1-2; v_gene: TRBV30; CDR3aa: CAWSRPNLWGRDGYTF; CDR3nt: TGTGCCTGGAGTCGCCCAAACTTGTGGGGGAGGGATGGCTACACCTTC
d_gene: TRBD2; abundance: once; j_gene: TRBJ2-7; v_gene: TRBV5-1; CDR3aa: CASSSLPGLAGEGEQYF; CDR3nt: TGCGCCAGCAGCTCCTTACCAGGTCTGGCGGGGGAAGGCGAGCAGTACTTC
d_gene: TRBD1; abundance: NA; j_gene: TRBJ2-1; v_gene: TRBV27; CDR3aa: CASSWDRLYNEQFF; CDR3nt: TGTGCCAGCAGTTGGGACAGGCTATACAATGAGCAGTTCTTC
d_gene: TRBD2; abundance: once; j_gene: TRBJ2-7; v_gene: TRBV18; CDR3aa: CASSPRAGTTYEQYF; CDR3nt: TGTGCCAGCTCGCCTAGAGCGGGGACGACCTACGAGCAGTACTTC
d_gene: TRBD1; abundance: NA; j_gene: TRBJ1-5; v_gene: TRBV5-1; CDR3aa: CASSAGRTGGPTIPQSNQPQHF; CDR3nt: TGCGCCAGCAGCGCTGGAAGGACAGGCGGCCCTACGATACCACAAAGCAATCAGCCCCAGCATTTT
d_gene: NA; abundance: NA; j_gene: TRBJ1-3; v_gene: TRBV3-1/TRBV3-2; CDR3aa: CASSQAGATSGNTIYF; CDR3nt: TGTGCCAGCAGCCAGGCGGGGGCGACCTCTGGAAACACCATATATTTT
d_gene: NA; abundance: NA; j_gene: TRBJ1-2; v_gene: TRBV2; CDR3aa: CASRDGLNYGYTF; CDR3nt: TGTGCCAGCCGGGACGGACTAAACTATGGCTACACCTTC
d_gene: TRBD1; abundance: NA; j_gene: TRBJ2-7; v_gene: TRBV28; CDR3aa: CASRNGQGTGYEQYF; CDR3nt: TGTGCCAGCAGGAACGGACAGGGGACGGGGTACGAGCAGTACTTC
d_gene: TRBD1; abundance: NA; j_gene: TRBJ2-7; v_gene: TRBV5-5; CDR3aa: CASSSGQGLYEQYF; CDR3nt: TGTGCCAGCAGCTCAGGACAGGGACTCTACGAGCAGTACTTC
d_gene: TRBD1; abundance: NA; j_gene: TRBJ2-7; v_gene: TRBV28; CDR3aa: CASRGQGDLGEQYF; CDR3nt: TGTGCCAGCAGGGGACAGGGCGATCTTGGCGAGCAGTACTTC
d_gene: TRBD1; abundance: NA; j_gene: TRBJ2-2; v_gene: TRBV3-1/TRBV3-2; CDR3aa: CASSQGRRDRGRGELFF; CDR3nt: TGTGCCAGCAGCCAAGGGAGACGGGACAGGGGGCGCGGGGAGCTGTTTTTT
d_gene: NA; abundance: NA; j_gene: TRBJ1-1; v_gene: TRBV28; CDR3aa: CASTLMGGGSSTEAFF; CDR3nt: TGTGCCAGCACCTTAATGGGAGGGGGTTCTAGCACTGAAGCTTTCTTT
d_gene: TRBD1; abundance: NA; j_gene: TRBJ1-4; v_gene: TRBV5-6; CDR3aa: CASSQRSQGERGEKLFF; CDR3nt: TGTGCCAGCAGCCAGCGATCCCAGGGGGAAAGGGGTGAAAAACTGTTTTTT
d_gene: NA; abundance: NA; j_gene: TRBJ2-7; v_gene: TRBV5-1; CDR3aa: CASSLGTVSYEQYF; CDR3nt: TGCGCCAGCAGCTTGGGGACAGTTTCCTACGAGCAGTACTTC
d_gene: TRBD1; abundance: NA; j_gene: TRBJ1-2; v_gene: TRBV30; CDR3aa: CAWSVDRGYGYTF; CDR3nt: TGTGCCTGGAGTGTAGACAGGGGGTATGGCTACACCTTC
d_gene: TRBD1; abundance: once; j_gene: TRBJ2-6; v_gene: TRBV7-2; CDR3aa: CASMRGQGANVLTF; CDR3nt: TGTGCCAGCATGAGGGGGCAGGGGGCCAACGTCCTGACTTTC
d_gene: TRBD1; abundance: NA; j_gene: TRBJ1-1; v_gene: TRBV10-3; CDR3aa: CAIREGTGAQNTEAFF; CDR3nt: TGTGCCATCAGAGAGGGGACAGGGGCCCAGAACACTGAAGCTTTCTTT
d_gene: TRBD1; abundance: few; j_gene: TRBJ2-7; v_gene: TRBV10-3; CDR3aa: CAALQGPDYEQYF; CDR3nt: TGTGCCGCGTTACAGGGGCCGGACTACGAGCAGTACTTC
d_gene: TRBD1; abundance: NA; j_gene: TRBJ2-3; v_gene: TRBV15; CDR3aa: CATSSDVGRGTTDTQYF; CDR3nt: TGTGCCACCAGCAGCGACGTGGGCAGGGGGACGACAGATACGCAGTATTTT
d_gene: TRBD1; abundance: NA; j_gene: TRBJ2-6; v_gene: TRBV9; CDR3aa: CASSVVTGGPSGANVLTF; CDR3nt: TGTGCCAGCAGCGTAGTTACAGGGGGGCCCTCTGGGGCCAACGTCCTGACTTTC
d_gene: NA; abundance: once; j_gene: TRBJ1-2; v_gene: TRBV2; CDR3aa: CASIPDSVYGYTF; CDR3nt: TGTGCCAGCATTCCCGACAGCGTCTATGGCTACACCTTC
d_gene: TRBD1; abundance: NA; j_gene: TRBJ2-7; v_gene: TRBV5-5; CDR3aa: CASSTGTGLEQYF; CDR3nt: TGTGCCAGCAGCACCGGGACAGGGCTCGAGCAGTACTTC
d_gene: TRBD2; abundance: NA; j_gene: TRBJ2-1; v_gene: TRBV11-1; CDR3aa: CASMRGSYNEQFF; CDR3nt: TGTGCCAGCATGCGGGGGTCCTACAATGAGCAGTTCTTC
d_gene: TRBD1; abundance: NA; j_gene: TRBJ2-7; v_gene: TRBV5-1; CDR3aa: CASSLETGSSYEQYF; CDR3nt: TGCGCCAGCAGCTTGGAGACAGGGAGCTCCTACGAGCAGTACTTC
d_gene: NA; abundance: NA; j_gene: TRBJ2-1; v_gene: TRBV2; CDR3aa: CASSPTRGEQFF; CDR3nt: TGTGCCAGCAGCCCGACTAGGGGCGAGCAGTTCTTC
d_gene: TRBD1; abundance: NA; j_gene: TRBJ2-7; v_gene: TRBV5-1; CDR3aa: CASSRDRASYEQYF; CDR3nt: TGCGCCAGCAGTCGGGACAGGGCTAGCTACGAGCAGTACTTC
d_gene: NA; abundance: NA; j_gene: TRBJ1-2; v_gene: TRBV4-1; CDR3aa: CASSQVTQARGYTF; CDR3nt: TGCGCCAGCAGCCAAGTAACTCAAGCTCGTGGCTACACCTTC
d_gene: NA; abundance: NA; j_gene: TRBJ2-3; v_gene: TRBV19; CDR3aa: CASRDTSTDTQYF; CDR3nt: TGTGCCAGTAGGGACACTAGCACAGATACGCAGTATTTT
d_gene: NA; abundance: NA; j_gene: TRBJ1-6; v_gene: TRBV14; CDR3aa: CASSHEVRFNSPLHF; CDR3nt: TGTGCCAGCAGCCATGAGGTTCGGTTTAATTCACCCCTCCACTTT
d_gene: NA; abundance: NA; j_gene: TRBJ2-5; v_gene: TRBV9; CDR3aa: CASSVTHQETQYF; CDR3nt: TGTGCCAGCAGCGTAACTCATCAAGAGACCCAGTACTTC